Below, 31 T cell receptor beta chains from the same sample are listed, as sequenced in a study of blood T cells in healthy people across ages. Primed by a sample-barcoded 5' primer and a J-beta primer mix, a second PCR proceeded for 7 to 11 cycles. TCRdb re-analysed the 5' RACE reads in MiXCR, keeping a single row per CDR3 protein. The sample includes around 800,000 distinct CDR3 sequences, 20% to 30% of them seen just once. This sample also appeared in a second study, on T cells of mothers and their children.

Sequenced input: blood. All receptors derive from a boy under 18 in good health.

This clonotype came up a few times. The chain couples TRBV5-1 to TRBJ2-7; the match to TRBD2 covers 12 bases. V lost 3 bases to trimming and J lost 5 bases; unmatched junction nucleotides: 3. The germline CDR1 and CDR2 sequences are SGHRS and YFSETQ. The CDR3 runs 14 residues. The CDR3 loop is CASSWTSGKDEQYF. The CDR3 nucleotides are TGCGCCAGCAGCTGGACTAGCGGGAAGGACGAGCAGTACTTC.

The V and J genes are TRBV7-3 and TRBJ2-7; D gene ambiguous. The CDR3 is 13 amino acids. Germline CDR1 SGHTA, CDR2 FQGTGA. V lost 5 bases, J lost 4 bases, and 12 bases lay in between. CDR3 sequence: CASSMMIRYEQYF. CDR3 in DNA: TGTGCCAGCAGCATGATGATACGTTACGAGCAGTACTTC.

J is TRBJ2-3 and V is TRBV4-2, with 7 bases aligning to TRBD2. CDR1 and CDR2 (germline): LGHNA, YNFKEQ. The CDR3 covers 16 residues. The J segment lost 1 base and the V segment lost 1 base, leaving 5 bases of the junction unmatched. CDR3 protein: CASSQVGSGGTDTQYF. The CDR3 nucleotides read TGTGCCAGCAGCCAAGTAGGGAGCGGGGGCACAGATACGCAGTATTTT.

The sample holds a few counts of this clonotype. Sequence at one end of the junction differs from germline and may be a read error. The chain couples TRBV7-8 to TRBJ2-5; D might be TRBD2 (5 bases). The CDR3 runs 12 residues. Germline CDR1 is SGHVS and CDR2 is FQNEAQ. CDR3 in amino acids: CASSLVWNERFF. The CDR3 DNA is TGTGCCAGCAGCTTAGTTTGGAATGAGCGGTTCTTC.

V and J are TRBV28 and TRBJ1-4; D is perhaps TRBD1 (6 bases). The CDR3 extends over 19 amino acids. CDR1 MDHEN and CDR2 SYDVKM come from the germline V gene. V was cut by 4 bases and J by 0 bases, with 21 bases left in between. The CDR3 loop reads CASSSLLRGPGATNEKLFF. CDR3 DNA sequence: TGTGCCAGCAGTTCACTTCTCAGGGGACCGGGGGCAACTAATGAAAAACTGTTTTTT.

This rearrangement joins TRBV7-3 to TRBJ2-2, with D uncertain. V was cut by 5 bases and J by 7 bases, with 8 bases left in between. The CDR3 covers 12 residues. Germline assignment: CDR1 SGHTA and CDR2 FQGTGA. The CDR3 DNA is TGTGCCAGCAGCCCCGGAAGCGGGGAGCTGTTTTTT. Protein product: CASSPGSGELFF.

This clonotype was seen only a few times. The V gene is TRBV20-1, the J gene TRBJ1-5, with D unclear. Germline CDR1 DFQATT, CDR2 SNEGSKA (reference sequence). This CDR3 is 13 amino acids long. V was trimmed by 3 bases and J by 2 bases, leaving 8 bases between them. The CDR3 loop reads CSASGQGNQPQHF. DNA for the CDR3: TGCAGTGCTAGCGGGCAGGGCAATCAGCCCCAGCATTTT.

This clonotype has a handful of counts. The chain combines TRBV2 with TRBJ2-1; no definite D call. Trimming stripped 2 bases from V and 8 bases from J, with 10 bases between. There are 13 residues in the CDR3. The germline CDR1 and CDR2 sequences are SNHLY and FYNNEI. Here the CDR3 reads CASSENRIDEQFF. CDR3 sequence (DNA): TGTGCCAGCAGTGAAAACCGGATCGATGAGCAGTTCTTC.

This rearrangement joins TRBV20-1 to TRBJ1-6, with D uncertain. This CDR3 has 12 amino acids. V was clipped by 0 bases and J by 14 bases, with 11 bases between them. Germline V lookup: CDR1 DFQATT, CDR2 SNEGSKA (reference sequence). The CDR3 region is CSARDQGPALHF. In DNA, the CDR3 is TGCAGTGCTAGAGATCAAGGGCCTGCCCTCCACTTT.

The CDR3 spells CASSTVEQDTQYF. CDR3 nucleotides: TGTGCCAGCAGCACCGTCGAGCAAGATACGCAGTATTTT. The J gene is TRBJ2-3, the V gene TRBV28; no definite D call. The germline gives CDR1 MDHEN, CDR2 SYDVKM. This CDR3 comprises 13 residues. V gave up 6 bases and J gave up 5 bases, with 12 bases separating them.

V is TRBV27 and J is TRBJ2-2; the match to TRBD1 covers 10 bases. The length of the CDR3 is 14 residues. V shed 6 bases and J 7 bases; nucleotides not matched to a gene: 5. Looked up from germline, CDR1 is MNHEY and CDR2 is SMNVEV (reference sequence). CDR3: CASSRTGGIGELFF. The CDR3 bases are TGTGCCAGCAGCCGGACAGGGGGTATCGGGGAGCTGTTTTTT.

CDR3 region: CASSASGGEQYF. CDR3 sequence (DNA): TGTGCCAGCAGCGCCTCTGGCGGCGAGCAGTACTTC. The gene calls are TRBV21-1 and TRBJ2-5. The J call may not be correct, given that the DNA end is closer to TRBJ2-7. TRBV21-1 is flagged as a pseudogene. This CDR3 is built from 12 residues.

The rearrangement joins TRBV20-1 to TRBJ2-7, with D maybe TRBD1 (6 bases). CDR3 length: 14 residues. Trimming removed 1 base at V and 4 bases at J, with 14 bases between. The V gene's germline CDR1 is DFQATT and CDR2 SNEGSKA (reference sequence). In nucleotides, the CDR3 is TGCAGTGCTAGAGGGTCAGGGGAAAGGTACGAGCAGTACTTC. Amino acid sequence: CSARGSGERYEQYF.

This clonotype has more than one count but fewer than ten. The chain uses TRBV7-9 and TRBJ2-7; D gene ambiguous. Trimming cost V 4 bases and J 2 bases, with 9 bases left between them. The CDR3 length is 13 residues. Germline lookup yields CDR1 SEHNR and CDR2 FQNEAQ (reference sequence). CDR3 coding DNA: TGTGCCAGCAGCTCGAAGGGTCCCTACGAGCAGTACTTC. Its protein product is CASSSKGPYEQYF.

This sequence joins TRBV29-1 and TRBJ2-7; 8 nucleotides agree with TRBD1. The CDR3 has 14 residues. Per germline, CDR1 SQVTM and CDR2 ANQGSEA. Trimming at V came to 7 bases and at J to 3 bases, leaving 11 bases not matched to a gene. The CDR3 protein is CSGRTQGEIYEQYF. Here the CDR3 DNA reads TGCAGCGGAAGAACACAGGGGGAAATCTACGAGCAGTACTTC.

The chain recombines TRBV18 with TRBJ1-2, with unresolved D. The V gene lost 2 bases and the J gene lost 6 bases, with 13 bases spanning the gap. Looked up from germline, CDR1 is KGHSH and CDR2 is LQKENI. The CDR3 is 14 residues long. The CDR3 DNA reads TGTGCCAGCTCACCAACTCCGGGGAAGAATGGCTACACCTTC. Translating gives CASSPTPGKNGYTF.

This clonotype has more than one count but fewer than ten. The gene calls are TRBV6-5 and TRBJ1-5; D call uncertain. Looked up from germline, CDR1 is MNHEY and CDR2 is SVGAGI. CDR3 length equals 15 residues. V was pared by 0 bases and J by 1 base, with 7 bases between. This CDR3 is CASSYSGGSNQPQHF. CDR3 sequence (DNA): TGTGCCAGCAGTTACTCCGGTGGAAGCAATCAGCCCCAGCATTTT.

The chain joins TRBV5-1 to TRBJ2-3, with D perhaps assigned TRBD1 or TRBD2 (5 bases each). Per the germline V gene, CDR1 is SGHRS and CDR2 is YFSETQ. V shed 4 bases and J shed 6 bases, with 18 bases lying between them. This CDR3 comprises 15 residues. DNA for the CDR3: TGCGCCAGCAGCCCGGGACCAGGTTCTGGGGATACGCAGTATTTT. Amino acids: CASSPGPGSGDTQYF.

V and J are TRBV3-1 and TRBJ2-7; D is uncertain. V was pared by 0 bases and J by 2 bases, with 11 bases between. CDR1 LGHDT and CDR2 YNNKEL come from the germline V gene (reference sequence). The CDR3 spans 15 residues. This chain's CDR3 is CASSQEKDVTYEQYF. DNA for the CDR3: TGTGCCAGCAGCCAAGAGAAAGACGTAACCTACGAGCAGTACTTC.

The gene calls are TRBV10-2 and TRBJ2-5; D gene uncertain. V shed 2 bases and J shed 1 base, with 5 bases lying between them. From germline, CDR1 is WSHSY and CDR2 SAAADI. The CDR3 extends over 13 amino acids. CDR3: CASSEGFQETQYF. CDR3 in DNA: TGCGCCAGCAGTGAGGGCTTCCAAGAGACCCAGTACTTC.

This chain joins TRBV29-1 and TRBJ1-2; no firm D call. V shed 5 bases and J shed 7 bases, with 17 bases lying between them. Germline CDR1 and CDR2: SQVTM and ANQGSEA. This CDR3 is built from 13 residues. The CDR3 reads CSVRLSAKRGYTF. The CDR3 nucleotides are TGCAGCGTTCGGTTAAGCGCAAAGCGTGGCTACACCTTC.

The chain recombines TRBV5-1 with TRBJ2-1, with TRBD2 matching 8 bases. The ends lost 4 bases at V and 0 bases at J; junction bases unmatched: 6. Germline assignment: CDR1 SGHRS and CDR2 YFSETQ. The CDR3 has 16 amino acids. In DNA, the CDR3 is TGCGCCAGCAGCAAAGAGCGGGGGAGCTCCTACAATGAGCAGTTCTTC. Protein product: CASSKERGSSYNEQFF. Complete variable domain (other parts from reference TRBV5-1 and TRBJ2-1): KAGVTQTPRYLIKTRGQQVTLSCSPISGHRSVSWYQQTPGQGLQFLFEYFSETQRNKGNFPGRFSGRQFSNSRSEMNVSTLELGDSALYLCASSKERGSSYNEQFFGPGTRLTVL.

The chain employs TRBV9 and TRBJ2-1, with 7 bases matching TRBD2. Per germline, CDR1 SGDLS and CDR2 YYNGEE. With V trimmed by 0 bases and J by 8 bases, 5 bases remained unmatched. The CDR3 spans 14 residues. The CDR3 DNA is TGTGCCAGCAGCGTAGGGGGGGGGATACATGAGCAGTTCTTC. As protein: CASSVGGGIHEQFF.

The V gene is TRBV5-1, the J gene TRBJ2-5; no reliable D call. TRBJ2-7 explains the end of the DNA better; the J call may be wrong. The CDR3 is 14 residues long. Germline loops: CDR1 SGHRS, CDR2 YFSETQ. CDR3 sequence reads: CASSAESPSYEQYF. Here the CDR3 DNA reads TGCGCCAGCAGCGCCGAATCCCCTTCCTACGAGCAGTACTTC.

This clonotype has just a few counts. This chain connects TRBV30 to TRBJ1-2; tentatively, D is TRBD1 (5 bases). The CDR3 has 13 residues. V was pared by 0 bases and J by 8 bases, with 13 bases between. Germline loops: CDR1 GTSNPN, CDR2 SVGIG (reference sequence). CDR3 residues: CAWSVRGSGGYTF. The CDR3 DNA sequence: TGTGCCTGGAGTGTACGGGGGTCGGGCGGCTACACCTTC.

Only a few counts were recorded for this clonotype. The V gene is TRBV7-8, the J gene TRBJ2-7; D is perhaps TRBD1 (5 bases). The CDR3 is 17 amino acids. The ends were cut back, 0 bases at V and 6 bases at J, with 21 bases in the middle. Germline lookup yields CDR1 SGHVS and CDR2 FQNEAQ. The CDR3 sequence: CASSLAFLISDRVEQYF. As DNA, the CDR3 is TGTGCCAGCAGCTTAGCGTTTCTAATATCAGACAGAGTCGAGCAGTACTTC.

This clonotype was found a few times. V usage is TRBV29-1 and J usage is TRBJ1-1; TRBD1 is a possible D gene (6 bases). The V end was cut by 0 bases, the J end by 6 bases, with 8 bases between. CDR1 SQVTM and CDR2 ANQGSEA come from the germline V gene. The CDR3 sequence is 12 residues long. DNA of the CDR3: TGCAGCGTTGAAGAACAGGGCCCTGAAGCTTTCTTT. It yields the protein CSVEEQGPEAFF.

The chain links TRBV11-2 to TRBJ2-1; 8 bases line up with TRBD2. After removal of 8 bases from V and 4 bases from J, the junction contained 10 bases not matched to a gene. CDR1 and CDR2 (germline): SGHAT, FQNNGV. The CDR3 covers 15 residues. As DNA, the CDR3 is TGTGCCAGCGACTCGGGACTAGGCTTTTACAATGAGCAGTTCTTC. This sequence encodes CASDSGLGFYNEQFF.

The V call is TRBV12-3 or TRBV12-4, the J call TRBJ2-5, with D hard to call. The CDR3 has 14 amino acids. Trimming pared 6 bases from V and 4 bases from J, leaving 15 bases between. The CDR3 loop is CASSPPYLGETQYF. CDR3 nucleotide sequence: TGTGCCAGCAGCCCCCCCTATTTGGGAGAGACCCAGTACTTC.

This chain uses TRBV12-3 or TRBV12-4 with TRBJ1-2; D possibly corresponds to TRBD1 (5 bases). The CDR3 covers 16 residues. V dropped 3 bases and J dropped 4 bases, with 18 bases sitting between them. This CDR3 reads CASSLGPGRSFYGYTF. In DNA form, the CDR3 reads TGTGCCAGCAGTTTGGGGCCAGGCCGATCTTTCTATGGCTACACCTTC.

The CDR3 loop reads CASSPWRQGRTYEQYF. CDR3 DNA: TGTGCCAGCTCACCTTGGAGACAGGGCCGTACCTACGAGCAGTACTTC. The gene calls are TRBV18 and TRBJ2-5; 7 positions agree with TRBD1. The DNA end favors TRBJ2-7, so the J call may be wrong. Germline assignment: CDR1 KGHSH and CDR2 LQKENI. This CDR3 has 16 residues.